This TCR beta chain was identified in a study of T cell changes during pregnancy in multiple sclerosis. Profiling relied on immunoSEQ multiplex PCR, and the TCRdb table lists in-frame clones only, not all of them. The sample has 60,000 to 85,000 clones, 90% to 95% seen once. The CDR3 length is 15 residues. Germline V gene sequence: CDR1 MNHEY, CDR2 SVGAGI. The V end lost 8 bases, the J end lost 1 base, and 17 bases lay between the germline ends. The sample here was peripheral blood, taken in the third trimester of pregnancy. The rearrangement joins TRBV6-5 to TRBJ1-1; D is unresolved. This clonotype was obtained from a female donor with multiple sclerosis, enrolled in a pregnancy study. CDR3 protein: CASEGNRRWNTEAFF. CDR3 bases: TGTGCCAGCGAGGGTAATCGTCGTTGGAACACTGAAGCTTTCTTT.